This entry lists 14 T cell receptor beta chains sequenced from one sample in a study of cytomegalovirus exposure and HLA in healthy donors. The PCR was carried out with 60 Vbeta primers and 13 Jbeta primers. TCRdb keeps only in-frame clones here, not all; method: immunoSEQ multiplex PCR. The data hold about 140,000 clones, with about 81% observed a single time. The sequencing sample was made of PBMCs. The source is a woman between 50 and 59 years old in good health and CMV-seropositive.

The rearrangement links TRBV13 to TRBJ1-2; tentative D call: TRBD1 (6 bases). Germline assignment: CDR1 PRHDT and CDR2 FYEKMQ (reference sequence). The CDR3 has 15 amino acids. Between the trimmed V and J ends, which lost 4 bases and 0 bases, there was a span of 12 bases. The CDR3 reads CASSYREKANYGYTF. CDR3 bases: TGTGCCAGCAGCTACAGGGAAAAGGCTAACTATGGCTACACCTTC. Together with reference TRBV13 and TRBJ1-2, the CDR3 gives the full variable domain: AAGVIQSPRHLIKEKRETATLKCYPIPRHDTVYWYQQGPGQDPQFLISFYEKMQSDKGSIPDRFSAQQFSDYHSELNMSSLELGDSALYFCASSYREKANYGYTFGSGTRLTVV.

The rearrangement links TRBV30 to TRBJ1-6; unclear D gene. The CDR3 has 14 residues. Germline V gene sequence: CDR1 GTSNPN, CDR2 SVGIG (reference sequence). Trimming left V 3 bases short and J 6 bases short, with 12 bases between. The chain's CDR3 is CAWSLLVLNSPLHF. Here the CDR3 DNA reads TGTGCCTGGAGCTTACTTGTTCTTAATTCACCCCTCCACTTT.

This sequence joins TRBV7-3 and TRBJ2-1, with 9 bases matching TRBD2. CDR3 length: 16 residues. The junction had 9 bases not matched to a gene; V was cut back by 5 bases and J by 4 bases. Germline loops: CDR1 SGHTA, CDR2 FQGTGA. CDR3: CASSQSGSGGYNEQFF. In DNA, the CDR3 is TGTGCCAGCAGCCAATCGGGAAGCGGGGGGTACAATGAGCAGTTCTTC.

CDR3 nucleotides: TGTGCCAGCAGTTACCCAGCGGGCTCCTACGAGCAGTACTTC. Its protein product is CASSYPAGSYEQYF. The chain employs TRBV6-6 and TRBJ2-7, with D perhaps matching TRBD2 (6 bases). Trimming took 2 bases from V and 0 from J, leaving 8 bases between them. The CDR3 totals 14 residues. CDR1 and CDR2 (germline): MNHNY, SVGAGI (reference sequence).

CDR3 coding DNA: TGTGCCTCCCAGGGTATGGGACAGGGAAACACTGAAGCTTTCTTT. It encodes CASQGMGQGNTEAFF. This rearrangement joins TRBV2 to TRBJ1-1; TRBD1 matches at 9 bases. The junction had 12 bases not matched to a gene; V was cut back by 11 bases and J by 2 bases. The germline V gene has CDR1 SNHLY and CDR2 FYNNEI. This CDR3 contains 15 residues.

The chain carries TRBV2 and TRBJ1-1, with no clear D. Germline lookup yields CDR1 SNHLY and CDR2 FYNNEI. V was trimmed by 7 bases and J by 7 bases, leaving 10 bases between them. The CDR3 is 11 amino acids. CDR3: CASIRRFEAFF. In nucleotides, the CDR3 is TGTGCCAGCATACGGAGATTTGAAGCTTTCTTT.

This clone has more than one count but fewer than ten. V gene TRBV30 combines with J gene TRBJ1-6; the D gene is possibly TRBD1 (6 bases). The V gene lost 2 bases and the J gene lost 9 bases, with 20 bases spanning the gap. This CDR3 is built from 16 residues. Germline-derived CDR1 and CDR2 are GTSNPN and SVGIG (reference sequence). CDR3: CAWSFLSGHYISPLHF. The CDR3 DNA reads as TGTGCCTGGAGTTTCTTATCGGGACACTACATTTCACCCCTCCACTTT. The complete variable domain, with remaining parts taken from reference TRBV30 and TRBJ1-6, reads SQTIHQWPATLVQPVGSPLSLECTVEGTSNPNLYWYRQAAGRGLQLLFYSVGIGQISSEVPQNLSASRPQDRQFILSSKKLLLSDSGFYLCAWSFLSGHYISPLHFGNGTRLTVT.

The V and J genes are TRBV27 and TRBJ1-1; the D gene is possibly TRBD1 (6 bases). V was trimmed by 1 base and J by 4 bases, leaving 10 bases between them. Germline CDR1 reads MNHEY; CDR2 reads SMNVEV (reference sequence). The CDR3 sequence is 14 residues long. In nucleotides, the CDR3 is TGTGCCAGCAGTTTATATGGGGGCACCACTGAAGCTTTCTTT. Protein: CASSLYGGTTEAFF.

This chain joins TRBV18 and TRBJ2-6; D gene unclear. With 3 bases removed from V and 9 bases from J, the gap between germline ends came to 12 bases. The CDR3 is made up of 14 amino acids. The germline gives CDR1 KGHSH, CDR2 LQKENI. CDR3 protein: CASSPAGTLNVLTF. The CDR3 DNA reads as TGTGCCAGCTCACCGGCAGGAACCCTCAACGTCCTGACTTTC.

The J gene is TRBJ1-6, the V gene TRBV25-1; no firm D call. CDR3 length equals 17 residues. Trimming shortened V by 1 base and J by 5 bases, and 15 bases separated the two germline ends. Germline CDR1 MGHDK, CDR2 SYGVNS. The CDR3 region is CASSEWAAGPHNSPLHF. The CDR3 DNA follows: TGTGCCAGCAGTGAATGGGCTGCGGGCCCTCATAATTCACCCCTCCACTTT.

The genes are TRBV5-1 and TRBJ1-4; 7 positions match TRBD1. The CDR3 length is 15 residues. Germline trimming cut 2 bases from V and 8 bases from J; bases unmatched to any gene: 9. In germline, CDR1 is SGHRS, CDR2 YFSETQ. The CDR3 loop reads CASSLQGSFLEKLFF. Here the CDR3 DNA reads TGCGCCAGCAGCTTACAGGGGTCTTTCCTCGAAAAACTGTTTTTT.

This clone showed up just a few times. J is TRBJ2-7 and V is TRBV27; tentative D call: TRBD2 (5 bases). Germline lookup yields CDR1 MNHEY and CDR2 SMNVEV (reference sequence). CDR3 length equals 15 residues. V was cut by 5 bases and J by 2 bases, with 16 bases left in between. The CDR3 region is CASSPTGLPTYEQYF. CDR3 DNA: TGTGCCAGCAGTCCGACCGGACTCCCAACCTACGAGCAGTACTTC.

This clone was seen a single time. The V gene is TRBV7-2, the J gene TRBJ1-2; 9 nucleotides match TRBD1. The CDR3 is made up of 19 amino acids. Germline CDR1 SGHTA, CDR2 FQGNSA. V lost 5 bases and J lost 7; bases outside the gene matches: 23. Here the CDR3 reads CASSLGPGQGNGMVGGYTF. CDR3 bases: TGTGCCAGCAGCCTAGGCCCGGGACAGGGTAACGGCATGGTGGGTGGCTACACCTTC.

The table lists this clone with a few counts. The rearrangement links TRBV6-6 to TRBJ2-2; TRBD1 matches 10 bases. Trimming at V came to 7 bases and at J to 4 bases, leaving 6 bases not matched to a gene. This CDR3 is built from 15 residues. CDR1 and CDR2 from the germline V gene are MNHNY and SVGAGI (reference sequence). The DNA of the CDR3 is TGTGCCAGCAATGGACAGGGGGATGTCACCGGGGAGCTGTTTTTT. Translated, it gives CASNGQGDVTGELFF.